This TCR beta chain was profiled in a study of spatial heterogeneity in lung cancer. Background on the study: Combinations of a unique TCR and a UMI were tallied in raw reads, and on average each appeared more than ten times.

The CDR3 contains 15 residues. Germline CDR1 reads SGHTA; CDR2 reads FQGNSA. Trimming left V 5 bases short and J 1 base short, with 13 bases between. In TCRdb, the 5' RACE reads were re-called with MiXCR into one record per CDR3 protein. The repertoire holds some 7,000 distinct CDR3 sequences, around 6.7% seen once, with around four fifths in the top ten. This clonotype showed up just a few times. The sample's time point: sample taken at primary tumor resection. This receptor was taken from a male donor with early-stage non-small cell lung cancer. The sequencing here drew on PBMCs, taken at surgery. This chain uses TRBV7-2 with TRBJ2-3; D unclear. The CDR3 here is CASSLQRTGTDTQYF. The CDR3, as DNA: TGTGCCAGCAGCCTCCAACGAACCGGCACAGATACGCAGTATTTT.